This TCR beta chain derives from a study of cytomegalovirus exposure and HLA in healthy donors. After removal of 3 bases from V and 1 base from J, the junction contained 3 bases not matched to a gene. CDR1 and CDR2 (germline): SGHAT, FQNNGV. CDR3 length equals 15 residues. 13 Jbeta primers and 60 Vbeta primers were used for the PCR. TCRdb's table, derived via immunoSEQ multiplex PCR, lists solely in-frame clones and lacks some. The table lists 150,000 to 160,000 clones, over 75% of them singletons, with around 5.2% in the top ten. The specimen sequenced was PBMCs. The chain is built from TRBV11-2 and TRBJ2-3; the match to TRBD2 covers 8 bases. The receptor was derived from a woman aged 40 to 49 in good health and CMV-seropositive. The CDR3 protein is CASSFPAGGTDTQYF. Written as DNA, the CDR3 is TGTGCCAGCAGCTTCCCAGCGGGAGGCACAGATACGCAGTATTTT.